This T cell receptor (beta chain) was sequenced during a study of shared clonotypes between healthy human individuals. The CDR3 has 11 residues. Germline values: CDR1 DFQATT, CDR2 SNEGSKA (reference sequence). Losses at the gene ends were 4 bases for V and 11 bases for J; bases not matched to a gene: 7. Only in-frame clones appear in the TCRdb table, and some are missing; sequencing was by immunoSEQ multiplex PCR. This table has around 750,000 clones, less than 85% appearing once. Nashville, Tennessee was home to all donors, each a Caucasian adult. The sequenced sample consisted of memory CD4+ T cells sorted from blood. The sample's subset: CD45RA-negative fraction. The origin of this receptor is a woman aged 30 to 39 in good health. This chain links TRBV20-1 with TRBJ1-1, with 7 bases lining up with TRBD1. The CDR3 DNA sequence: TGCAGTGCTACAGACAGGGTGGGGGCTTTCTTT. Protein: CSATDRVGAFF.